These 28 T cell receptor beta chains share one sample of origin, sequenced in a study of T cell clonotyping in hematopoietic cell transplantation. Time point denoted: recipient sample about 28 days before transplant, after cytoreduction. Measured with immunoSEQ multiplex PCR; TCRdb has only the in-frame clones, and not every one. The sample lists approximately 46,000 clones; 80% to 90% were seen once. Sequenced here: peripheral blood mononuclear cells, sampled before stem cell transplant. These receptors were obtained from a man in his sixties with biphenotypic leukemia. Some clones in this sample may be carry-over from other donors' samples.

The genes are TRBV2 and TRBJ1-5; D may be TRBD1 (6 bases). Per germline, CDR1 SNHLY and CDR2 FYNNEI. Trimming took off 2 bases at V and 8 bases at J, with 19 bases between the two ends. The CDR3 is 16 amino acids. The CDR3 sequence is CASSELVQGGKEPQHF. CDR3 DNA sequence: TGTGCCAGCAGTGAATTGGTACAGGGTGGTAAGGAGCCCCAGCATTTT.

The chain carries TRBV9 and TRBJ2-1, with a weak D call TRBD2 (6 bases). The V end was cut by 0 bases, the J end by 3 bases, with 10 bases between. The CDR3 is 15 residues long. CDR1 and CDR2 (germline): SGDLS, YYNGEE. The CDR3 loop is CASSVDPGSYNEQFF. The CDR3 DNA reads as TGTGCCAGCAGCGTAGATCCCGGGAGCTACAATGAGCAGTTCTTC. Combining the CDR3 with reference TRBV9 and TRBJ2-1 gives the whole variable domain DSGVTQTPKHLITATGQRVTLRCSPRSGDLSVYWYQQSLDQGLQFLIQYYNGEERAKGNILERFSAQQFPDLHSELNLSSLELGDSALYFCASSVDPGSYNEQFFGPGTRLTVL.

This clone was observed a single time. The CDR3 region is CASSMDSVSGNTIYF. CDR3 nucleotides: TGTGCCAGTAGTATGGACAGCGTCTCTGGAAACACCATATATTTT. J is TRBJ1-3 and V is TRBV19; a weak D match, TRBD1 (6 bases). Trimming stripped 3 bases from V and 0 bases from J, with 9 bases between. In germline, CDR1 is LNHDA, CDR2 SQIVND (reference sequence). This CDR3 region has 15 residues.

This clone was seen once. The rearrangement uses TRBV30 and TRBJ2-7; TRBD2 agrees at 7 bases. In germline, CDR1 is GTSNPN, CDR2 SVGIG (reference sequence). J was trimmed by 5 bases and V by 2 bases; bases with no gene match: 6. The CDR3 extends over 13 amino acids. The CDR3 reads CAWSSGLVNEQYF. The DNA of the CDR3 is TGTGCCTGGAGTAGCGGACTAGTCAACGAGCAGTACTTC.

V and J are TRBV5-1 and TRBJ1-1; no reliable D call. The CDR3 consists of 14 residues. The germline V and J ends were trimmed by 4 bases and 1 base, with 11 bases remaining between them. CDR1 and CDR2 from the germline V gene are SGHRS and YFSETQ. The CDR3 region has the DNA TGCGCCAGCAGCCCTGCGACGGGGAACACTGAAGCTTTCTTT. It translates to CASSPATGNTEAFF.

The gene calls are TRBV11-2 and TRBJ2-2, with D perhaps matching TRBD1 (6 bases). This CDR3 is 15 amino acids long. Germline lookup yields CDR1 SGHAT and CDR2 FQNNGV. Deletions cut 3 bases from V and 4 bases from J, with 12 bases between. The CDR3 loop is CASSFGQTFTGELFF. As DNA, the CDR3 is TGTGCCAGCAGCTTCGGACAGACTTTCACCGGGGAGCTGTTTTTT. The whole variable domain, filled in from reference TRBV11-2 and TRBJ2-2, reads EAGVAQSPRYKIIEKRQSVAFWCNPISGHATLYWYQQILGQGPKLLIQFQNNGVVDDSQLPKDRFSAERLKGVDSTLKIQPAKLEDSAVYLCASSFGQTFTGELFFGEGSRLTVL.

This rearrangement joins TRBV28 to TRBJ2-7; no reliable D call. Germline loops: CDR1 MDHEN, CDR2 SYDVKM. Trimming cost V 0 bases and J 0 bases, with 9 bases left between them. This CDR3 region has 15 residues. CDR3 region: CASSLWTTFSYEQYF. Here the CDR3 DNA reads TGTGCCAGCAGTTTATGGACCACTTTCTCCTACGAGCAGTACTTC.

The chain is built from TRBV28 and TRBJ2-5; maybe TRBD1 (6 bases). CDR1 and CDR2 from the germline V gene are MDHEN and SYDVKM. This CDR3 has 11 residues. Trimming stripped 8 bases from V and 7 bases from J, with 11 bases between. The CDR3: CASQTGGTQYF. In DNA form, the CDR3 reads TGTGCCAGCCAGACAGGCGGGACCCAGTACTTC.

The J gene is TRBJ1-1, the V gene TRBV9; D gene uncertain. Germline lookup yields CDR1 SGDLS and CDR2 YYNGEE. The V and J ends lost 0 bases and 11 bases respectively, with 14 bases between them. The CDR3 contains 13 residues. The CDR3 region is CASSVGQRGGAFF. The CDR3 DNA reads TGTGCCAGCAGCGTAGGGCAGCGAGGCGGTGCTTTCTTT.

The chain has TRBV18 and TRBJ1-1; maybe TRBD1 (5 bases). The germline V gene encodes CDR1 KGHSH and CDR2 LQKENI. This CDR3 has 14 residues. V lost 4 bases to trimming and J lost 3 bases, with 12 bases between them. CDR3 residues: CASSLDTGYTEAFF. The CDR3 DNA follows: TGTGCCAGCTCACTGGACACAGGATACACTGAAGCTTTCTTT.

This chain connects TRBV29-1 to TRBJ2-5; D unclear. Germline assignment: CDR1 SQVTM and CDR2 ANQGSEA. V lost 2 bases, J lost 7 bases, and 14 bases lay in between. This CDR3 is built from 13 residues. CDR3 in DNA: TGCAGCGTTGAACATCGAATTCTCCGGACCCAGTACTTC. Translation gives CSVEHRILRTQYF.

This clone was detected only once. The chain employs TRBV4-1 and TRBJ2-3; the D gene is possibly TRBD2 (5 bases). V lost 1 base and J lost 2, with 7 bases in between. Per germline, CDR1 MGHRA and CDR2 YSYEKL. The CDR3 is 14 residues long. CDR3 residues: CASSQVDFTDTQYF. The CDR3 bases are TGCGCCAGCAGCCAAGTGGACTTCACAGATACGCAGTATTTT.

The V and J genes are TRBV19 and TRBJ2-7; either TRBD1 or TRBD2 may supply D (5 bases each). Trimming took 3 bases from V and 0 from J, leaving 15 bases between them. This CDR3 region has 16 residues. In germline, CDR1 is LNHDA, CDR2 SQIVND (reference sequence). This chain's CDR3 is CASSMRGEESSYEQYF. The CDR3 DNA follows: TGTGCCAGTAGTATGAGGGGTGAAGAGAGCTCCTACGAGCAGTACTTC.

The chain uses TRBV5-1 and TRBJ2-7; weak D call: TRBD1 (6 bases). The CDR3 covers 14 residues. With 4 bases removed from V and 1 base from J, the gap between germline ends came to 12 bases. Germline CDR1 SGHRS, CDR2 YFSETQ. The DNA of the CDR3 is TGCGCCAGCAGCCACAGGGTGGGGTCCTACGAGCAGTACTTC. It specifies CASSHRVGSYEQYF.

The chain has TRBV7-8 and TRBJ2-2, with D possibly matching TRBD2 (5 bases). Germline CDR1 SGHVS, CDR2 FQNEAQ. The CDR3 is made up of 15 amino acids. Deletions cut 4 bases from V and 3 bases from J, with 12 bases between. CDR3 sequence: CASSSLLGYTGELFF. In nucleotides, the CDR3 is TGTGCCAGCAGCTCTTTACTAGGTTACACCGGGGAGCTGTTTTTT.

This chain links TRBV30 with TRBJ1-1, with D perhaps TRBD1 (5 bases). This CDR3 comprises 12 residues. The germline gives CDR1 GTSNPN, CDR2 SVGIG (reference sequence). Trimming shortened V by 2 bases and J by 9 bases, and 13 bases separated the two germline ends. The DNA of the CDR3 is TGTGCCTGGAGTAGGGACGATAGGCAAGCTTTCTTT. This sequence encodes CAWSRDDRQAFF.

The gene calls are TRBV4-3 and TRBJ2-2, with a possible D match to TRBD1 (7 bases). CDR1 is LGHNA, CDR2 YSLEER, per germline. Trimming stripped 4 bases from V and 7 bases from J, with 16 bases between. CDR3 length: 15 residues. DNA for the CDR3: TGCGCCAGCAGCCTGGGACAGCGGGTGGGCGGGGAGCTGTTTTTT. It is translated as CASSLGQRVGGELFF.

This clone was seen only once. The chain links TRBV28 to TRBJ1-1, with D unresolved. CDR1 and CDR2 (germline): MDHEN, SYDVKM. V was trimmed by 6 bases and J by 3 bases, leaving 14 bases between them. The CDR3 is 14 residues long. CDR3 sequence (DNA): TGTGCCAGCAGCTTGGAGAATGGGTACACTGAAGCTTTCTTT. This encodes CASSLENGYTEAFF.

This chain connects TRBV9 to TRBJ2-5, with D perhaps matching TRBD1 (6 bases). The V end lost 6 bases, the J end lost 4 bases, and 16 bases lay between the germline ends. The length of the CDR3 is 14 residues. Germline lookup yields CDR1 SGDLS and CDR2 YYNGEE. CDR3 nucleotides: TGTGCCAGCAACGCCCAGGGGAAGGGAGAGACCCAGTACTTC. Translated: CASNAQGKGETQYF.

As DNA, the CDR3 is TGTGCCAGCAGCTTAAATCCTAGCGGGAGTACCGGGGAGCTGTTTTTT. Protein product: CASSLNPSGSTGELFF. The chain has TRBV7-3 and TRBJ2-2; 10 nucleotides match TRBD2. V was clipped by 1 base and J by 5 bases; unmatched bases: 4. The CDR3 totals 16 residues. Germline CDR1 and CDR2: SGHTA and FQGTGA.

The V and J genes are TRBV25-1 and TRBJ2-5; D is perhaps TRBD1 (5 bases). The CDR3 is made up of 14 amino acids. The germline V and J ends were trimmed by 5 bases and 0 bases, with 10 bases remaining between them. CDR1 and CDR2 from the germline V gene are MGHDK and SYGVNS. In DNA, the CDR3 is TGTGCCAGCAGTCTGACAGCGTACCAAGAGACCCAGTACTTC. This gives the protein CASSLTAYQETQYF. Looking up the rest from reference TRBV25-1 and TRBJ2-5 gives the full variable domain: EADIYQTPRYLVIGTGKKITLECSQTMGHDKMYWYQQDPGMELHLIHYSYGVNSTEKGDLSSESTVSRIRTEHFPLTLESARPSHTSQYLCASSLTAYQETQYFGPGTRLLVL.

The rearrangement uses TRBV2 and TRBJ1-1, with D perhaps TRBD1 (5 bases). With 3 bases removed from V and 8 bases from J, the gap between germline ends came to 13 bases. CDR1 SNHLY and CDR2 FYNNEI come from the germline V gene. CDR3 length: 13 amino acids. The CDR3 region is CASSEGDQAEAFF. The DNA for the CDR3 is TGTGCCAGCAGTGAGGGGGATCAGGCAGAAGCTTTCTTT.

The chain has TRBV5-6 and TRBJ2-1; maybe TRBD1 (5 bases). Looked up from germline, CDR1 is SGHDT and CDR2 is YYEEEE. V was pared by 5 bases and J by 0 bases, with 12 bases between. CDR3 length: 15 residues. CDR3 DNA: TGTGCCAGCAGACCAGGGTGGAGCTCCTACAATGAGCAGTTCTTC. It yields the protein CASRPGWSSYNEQFF.

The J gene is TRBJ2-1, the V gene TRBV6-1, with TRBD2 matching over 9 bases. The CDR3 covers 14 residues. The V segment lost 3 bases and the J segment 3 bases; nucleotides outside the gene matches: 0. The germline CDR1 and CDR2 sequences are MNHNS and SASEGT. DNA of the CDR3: TGTGCCAGCAGTGAGACTAGCGGCTACAATGAGCAGTTCTTC. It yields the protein CASSETSGYNEQFF.

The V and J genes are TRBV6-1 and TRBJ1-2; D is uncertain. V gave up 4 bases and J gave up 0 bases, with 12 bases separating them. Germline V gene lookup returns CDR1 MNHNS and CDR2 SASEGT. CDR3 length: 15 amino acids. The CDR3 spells CASSVGAGANYGYTF. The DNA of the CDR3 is TGTGCCAGCAGTGTAGGCGCAGGAGCTAACTATGGCTACACCTTC.

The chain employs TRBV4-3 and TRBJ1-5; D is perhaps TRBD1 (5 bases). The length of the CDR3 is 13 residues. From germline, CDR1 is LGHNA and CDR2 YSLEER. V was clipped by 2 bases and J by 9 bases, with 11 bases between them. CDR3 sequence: CASSQQTGWPQHF. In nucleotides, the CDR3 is TGCGCCAGCAGCCAACAAACAGGCTGGCCCCAGCATTTT.

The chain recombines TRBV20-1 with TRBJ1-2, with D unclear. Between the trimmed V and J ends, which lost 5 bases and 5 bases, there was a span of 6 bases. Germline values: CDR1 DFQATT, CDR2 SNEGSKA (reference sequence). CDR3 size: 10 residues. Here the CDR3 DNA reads TGCAGTGCTCCACAGTATGGCTACACCTTC. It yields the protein CSAPQYGYTF.

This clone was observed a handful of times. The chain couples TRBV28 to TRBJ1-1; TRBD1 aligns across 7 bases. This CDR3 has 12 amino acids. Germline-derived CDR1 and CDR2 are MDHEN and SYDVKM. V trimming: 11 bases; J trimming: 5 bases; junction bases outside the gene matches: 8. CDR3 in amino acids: CAGYRGETEAFF. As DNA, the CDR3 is TGTGCCGGATACAGGGGTGAGACTGAAGCTTTCTTT.